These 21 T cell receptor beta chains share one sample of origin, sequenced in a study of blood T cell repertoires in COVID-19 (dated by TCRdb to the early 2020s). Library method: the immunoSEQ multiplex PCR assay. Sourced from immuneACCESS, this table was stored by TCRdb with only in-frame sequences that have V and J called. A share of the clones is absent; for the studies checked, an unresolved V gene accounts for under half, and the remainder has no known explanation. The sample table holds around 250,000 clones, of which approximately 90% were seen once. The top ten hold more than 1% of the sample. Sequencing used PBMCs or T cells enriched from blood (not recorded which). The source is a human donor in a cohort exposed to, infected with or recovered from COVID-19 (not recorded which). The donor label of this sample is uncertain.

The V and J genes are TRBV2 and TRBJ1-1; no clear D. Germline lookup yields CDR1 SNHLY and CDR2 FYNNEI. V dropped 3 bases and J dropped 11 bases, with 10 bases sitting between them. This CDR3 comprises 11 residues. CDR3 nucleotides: TGTGCCAGCAGTGAGAGGGCGAGGGCTTTCTTT. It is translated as CASSERARAFF.

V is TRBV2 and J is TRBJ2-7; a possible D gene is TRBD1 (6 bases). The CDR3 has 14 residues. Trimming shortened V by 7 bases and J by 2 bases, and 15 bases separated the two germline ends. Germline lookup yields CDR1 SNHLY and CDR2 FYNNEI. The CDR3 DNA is TGTGCCAGCACCACAGGGAATTCAGCCTACGAGCAGTACTTC. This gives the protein CASTTGNSAYEQYF.

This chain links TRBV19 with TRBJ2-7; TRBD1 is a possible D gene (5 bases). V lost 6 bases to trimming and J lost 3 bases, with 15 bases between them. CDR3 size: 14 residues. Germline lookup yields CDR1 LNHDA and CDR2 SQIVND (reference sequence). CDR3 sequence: CASSHGQGDYEQYF. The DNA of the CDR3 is TGTGCCAGTAGCCACGGGCAGGGTGACTACGAGCAGTACTTC.

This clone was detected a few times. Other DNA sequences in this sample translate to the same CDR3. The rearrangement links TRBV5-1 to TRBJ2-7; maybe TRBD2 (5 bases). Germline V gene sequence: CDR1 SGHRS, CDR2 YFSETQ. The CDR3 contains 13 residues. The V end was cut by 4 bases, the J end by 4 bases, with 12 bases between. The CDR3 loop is CASSSGSGYEQYF. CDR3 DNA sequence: TGCGCCAGCAGCAGCGGCAGTGGGTACGAGCAGTACTTC.

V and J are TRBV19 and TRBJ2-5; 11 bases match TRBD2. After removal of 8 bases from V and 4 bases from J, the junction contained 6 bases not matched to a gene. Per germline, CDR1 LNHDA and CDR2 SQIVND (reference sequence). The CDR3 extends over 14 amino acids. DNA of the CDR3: TGTGCCAGTGGTAGCGGGGGGGTGTCAGAGACCCAGTACTTC. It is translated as CASGSGGVSETQYF.

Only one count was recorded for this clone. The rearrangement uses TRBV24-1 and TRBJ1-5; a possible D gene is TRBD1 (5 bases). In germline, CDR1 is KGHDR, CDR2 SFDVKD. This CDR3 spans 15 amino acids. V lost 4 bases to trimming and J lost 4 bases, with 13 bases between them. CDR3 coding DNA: TGTGCCACCAGTGACGTGGGACGGGGGAATCAGCCCCAGCATTTT. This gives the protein CATSDVGRGNQPQHF.

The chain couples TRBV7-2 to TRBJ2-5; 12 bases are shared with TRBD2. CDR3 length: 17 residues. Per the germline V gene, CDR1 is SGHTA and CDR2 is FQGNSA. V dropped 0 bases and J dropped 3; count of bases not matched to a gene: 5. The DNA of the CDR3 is TGTGCCAGCAGCTTAGCGCCTGGACTAGCGGGGAAAGAGACCCAGTACTTC. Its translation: CASSLAPGLAGKETQYF.

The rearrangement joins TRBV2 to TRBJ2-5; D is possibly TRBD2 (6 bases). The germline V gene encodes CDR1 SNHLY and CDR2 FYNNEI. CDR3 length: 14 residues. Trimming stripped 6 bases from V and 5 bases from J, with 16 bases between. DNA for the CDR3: TGTGCCAGCAGGAGGTTCGAGCTAGCGGAGACCCAGTACTTC. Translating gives CASRRFELAETQYF.

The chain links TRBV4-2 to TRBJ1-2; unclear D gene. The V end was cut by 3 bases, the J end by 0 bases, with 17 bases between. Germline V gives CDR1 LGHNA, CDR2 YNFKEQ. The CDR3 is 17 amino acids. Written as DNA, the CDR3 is TGTGCCAGCAGCCAGGAAATACGGGTTAACACTAACTATGGCTACACCTTC. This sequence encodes CASSQEIRVNTNYGYTF.

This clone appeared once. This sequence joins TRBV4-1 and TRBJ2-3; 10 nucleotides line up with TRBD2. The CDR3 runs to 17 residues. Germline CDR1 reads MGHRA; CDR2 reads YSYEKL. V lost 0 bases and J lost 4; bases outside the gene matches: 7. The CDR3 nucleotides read TGCGCCAGCAGCCAAGATCCAGCGGGGGGGCTCCCAGATACGCAGTATTTT. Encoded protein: CASSQDPAGGLPDTQYF.

This chain's CDR3 is CASSPWDRDRDTQYF. The CDR3 coding sequence is TGTGCCAGTAGTCCCTGGGACAGGGATAGGGATACGCAGTATTTT. This chain joins TRBV19 and TRBJ2-3; 9 positions match TRBD1. The CDR3 totals 15 residues. Germline-derived CDR1 and CDR2 are LNHDA and SQIVND (reference sequence). V shed 5 bases, J shed 6 bases, and the junction held 9 bases outside the gene matches.

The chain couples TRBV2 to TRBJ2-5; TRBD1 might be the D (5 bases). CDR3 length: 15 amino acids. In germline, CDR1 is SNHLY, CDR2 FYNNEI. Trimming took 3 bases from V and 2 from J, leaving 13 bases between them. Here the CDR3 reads CASSETRTKQETQYF. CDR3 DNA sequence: TGTGCCAGCAGTGAGACCAGGACAAAACAAGAGACCCAGTACTTC.

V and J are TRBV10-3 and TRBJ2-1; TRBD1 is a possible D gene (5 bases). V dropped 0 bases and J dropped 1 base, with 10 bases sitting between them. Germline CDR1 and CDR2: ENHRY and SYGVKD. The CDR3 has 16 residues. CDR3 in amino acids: CAISESGRRSYNEQFF. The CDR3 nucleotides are TGTGCCATCAGTGAGTCGGGGCGGAGATCCTACAATGAGCAGTTCTTC.

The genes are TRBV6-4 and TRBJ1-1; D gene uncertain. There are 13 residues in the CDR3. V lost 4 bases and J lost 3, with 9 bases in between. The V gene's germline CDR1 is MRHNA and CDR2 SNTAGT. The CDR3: CASSVQEDTEAFF. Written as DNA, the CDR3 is TGTGCCAGCAGTGTTCAGGAGGACACTGAAGCTTTCTTT.

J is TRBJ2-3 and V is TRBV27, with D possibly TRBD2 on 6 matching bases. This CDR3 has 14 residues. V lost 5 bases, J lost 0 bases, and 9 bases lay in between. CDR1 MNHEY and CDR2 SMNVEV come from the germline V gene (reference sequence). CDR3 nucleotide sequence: TGTGCCAGCAGTAGGGCGGGAAGCACAGATACGCAGTATTTT. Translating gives CASSRAGSTDTQYF.

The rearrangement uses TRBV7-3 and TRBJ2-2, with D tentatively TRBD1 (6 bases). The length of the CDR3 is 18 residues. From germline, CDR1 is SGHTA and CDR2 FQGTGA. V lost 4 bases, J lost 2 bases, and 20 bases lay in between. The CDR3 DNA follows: TGTGCCAGCAGCTCTACTTGGGGTGGGGGCTTTAACACCGGGGAGCTGTTTTTT. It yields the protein CASSSTWGGGFNTGELFF.

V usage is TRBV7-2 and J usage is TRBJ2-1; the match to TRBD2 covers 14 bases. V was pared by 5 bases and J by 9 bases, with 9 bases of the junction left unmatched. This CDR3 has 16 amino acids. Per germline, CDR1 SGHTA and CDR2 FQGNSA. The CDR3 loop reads CASSGRLAGGLVEQFF. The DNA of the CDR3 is TGTGCCAGCAGCGGTCGACTAGCGGGGGGGCTTGTTGAGCAGTTCTTC.

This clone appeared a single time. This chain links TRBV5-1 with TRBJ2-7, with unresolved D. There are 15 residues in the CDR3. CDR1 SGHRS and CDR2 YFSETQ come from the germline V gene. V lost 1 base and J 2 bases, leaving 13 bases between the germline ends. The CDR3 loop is CASSLMAGSPYEQYF. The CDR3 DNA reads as TGCGCCAGCAGCTTGATGGCAGGTTCCCCCTACGAGCAGTACTTC.

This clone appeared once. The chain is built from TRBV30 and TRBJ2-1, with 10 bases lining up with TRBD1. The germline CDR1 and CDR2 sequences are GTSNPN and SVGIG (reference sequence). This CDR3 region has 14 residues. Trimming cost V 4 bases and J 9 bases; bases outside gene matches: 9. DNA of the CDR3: TGTGCCTGGACCCCCGGGACAGGGGCTGCTGAGCAGTTCTTC. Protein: CAWTPGTGAAEQFF.

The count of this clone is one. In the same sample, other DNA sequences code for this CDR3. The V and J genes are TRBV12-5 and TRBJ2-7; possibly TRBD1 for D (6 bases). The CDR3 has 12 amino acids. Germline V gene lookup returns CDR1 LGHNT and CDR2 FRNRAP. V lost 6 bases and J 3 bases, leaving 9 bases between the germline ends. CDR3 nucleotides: TGTGCTAGTGGCTTACAGGGCTACGAGCAGTACTTC. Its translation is CASGLQGYEQYF.

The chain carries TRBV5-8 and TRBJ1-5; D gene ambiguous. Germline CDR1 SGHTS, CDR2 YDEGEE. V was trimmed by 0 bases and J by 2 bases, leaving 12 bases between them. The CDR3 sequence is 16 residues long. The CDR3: CASSLVRAYGNQPQHF. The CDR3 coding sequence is TGTGCCAGCAGCTTGGTGAGGGCCTATGGCAATCAGCCCCAGCATTTT.